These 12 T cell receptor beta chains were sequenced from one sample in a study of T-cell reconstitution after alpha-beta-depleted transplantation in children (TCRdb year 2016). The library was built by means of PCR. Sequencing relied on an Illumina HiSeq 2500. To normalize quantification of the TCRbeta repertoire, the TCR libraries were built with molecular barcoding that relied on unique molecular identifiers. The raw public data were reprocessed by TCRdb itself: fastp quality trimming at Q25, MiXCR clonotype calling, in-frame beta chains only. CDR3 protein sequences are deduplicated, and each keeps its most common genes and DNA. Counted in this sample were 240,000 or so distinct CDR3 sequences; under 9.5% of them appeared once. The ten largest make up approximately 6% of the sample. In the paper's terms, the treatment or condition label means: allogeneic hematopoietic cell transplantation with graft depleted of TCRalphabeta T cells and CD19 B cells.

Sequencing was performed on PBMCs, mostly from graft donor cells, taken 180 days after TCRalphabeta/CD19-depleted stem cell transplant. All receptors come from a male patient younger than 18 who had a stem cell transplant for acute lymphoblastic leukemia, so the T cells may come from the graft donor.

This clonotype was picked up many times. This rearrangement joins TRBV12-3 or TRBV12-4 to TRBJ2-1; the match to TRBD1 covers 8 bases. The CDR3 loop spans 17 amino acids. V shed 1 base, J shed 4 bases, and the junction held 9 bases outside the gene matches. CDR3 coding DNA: TGTGCCAGCAGTTTAGAGGTCGCGACAGGGGCGTACAATGAGCAGTTCTTC. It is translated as CASSLEVATGAYNEQFF.

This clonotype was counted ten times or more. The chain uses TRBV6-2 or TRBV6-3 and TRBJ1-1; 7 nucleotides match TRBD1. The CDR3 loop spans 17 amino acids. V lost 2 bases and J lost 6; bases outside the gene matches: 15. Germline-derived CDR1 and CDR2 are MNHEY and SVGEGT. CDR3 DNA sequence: TGTGCCAGCAGTTACACTCGCCCCCGGACAGGACCCTCTGAAGCTTTCTTT. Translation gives CASSYTRPRTGPSEAFF.

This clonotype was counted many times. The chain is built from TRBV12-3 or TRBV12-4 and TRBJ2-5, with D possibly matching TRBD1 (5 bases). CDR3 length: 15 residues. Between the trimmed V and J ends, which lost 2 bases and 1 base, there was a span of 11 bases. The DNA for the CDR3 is TGTGCCAGCAGTTTATCCTGGACACTCCAAGAGACCCAGTACTTC. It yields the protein CASSLSWTLQETQYF.

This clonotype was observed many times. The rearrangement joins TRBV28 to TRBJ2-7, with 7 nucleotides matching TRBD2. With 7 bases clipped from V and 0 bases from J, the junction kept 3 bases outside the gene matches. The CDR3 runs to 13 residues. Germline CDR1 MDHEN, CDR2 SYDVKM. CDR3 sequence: CASKGGSSYEQYF. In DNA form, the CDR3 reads TGTGCCAGCAAGGGCGGGAGCTCCTACGAGCAGTACTTC.

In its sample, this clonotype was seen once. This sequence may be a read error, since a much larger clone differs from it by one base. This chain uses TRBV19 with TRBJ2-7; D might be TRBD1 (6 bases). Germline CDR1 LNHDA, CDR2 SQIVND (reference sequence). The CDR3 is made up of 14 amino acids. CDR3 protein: CASGIQGTPYEQYF. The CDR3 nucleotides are TGTGCCAGTGGTATTCAGGGGACCCCCTACGAGCAGTACTTC.

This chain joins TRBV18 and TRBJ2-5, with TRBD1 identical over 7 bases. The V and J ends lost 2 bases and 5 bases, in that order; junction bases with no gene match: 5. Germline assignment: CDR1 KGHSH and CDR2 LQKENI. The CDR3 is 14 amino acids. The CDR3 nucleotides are TGTGCCAGCTCACCATTAGGACAGGCTGAGACCCAGTACTTC. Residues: CASSPLGQAETQYF.

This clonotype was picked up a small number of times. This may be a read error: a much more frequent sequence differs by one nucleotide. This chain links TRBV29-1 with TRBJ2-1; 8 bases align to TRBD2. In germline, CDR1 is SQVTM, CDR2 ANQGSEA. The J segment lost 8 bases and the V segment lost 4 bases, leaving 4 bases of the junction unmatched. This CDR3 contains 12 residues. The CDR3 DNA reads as TGCAGCGTTGGGCGGGAGGTTGATGAGCAGTTCTTC. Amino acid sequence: CSVGREVDEQFF.

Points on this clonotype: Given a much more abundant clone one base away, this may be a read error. Here the CDR3 DNA reads TGCAGCGGGGACAGCGGAATCCATCACAATGAGCAGTCCTTC. Protein product: CSGDSGIHHNEQSF. The V gene is TRBV20-1, the J gene TRBJ2-1, with 7 bases identical to TRBD1. This CDR3 has 14 residues. Germline V gene data show CDR1 as DFQATT and CDR2 as SNEGSKA (reference sequence).

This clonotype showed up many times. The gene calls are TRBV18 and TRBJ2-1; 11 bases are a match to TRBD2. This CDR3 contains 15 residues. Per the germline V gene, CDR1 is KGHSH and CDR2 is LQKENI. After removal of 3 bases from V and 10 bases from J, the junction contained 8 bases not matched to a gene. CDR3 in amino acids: CASSPLGLAEQEQFF. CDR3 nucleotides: TGTGCCAGCTCACCGCTGGGACTAGCGGAGCAGGAGCAGTTCTTC.

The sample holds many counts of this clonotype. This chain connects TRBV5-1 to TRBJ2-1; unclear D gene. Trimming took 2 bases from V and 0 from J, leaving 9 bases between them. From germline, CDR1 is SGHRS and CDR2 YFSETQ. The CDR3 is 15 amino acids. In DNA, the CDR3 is TGCGCCAGCAGCTTCCGCGGAAGCTCCTACAATGAGCAGTTCTTC. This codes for CASSFRGSSYNEQFF.

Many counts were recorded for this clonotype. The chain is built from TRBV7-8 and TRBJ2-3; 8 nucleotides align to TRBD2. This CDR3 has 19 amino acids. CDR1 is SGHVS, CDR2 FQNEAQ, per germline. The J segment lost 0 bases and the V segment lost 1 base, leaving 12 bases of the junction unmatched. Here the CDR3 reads CASSLGSGRGASSTDTQYF. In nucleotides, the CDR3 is TGTGCCAGCAGCTTAGGAAGCGGGAGAGGCGCCTCTAGCACAGATACGCAGTATTTT.

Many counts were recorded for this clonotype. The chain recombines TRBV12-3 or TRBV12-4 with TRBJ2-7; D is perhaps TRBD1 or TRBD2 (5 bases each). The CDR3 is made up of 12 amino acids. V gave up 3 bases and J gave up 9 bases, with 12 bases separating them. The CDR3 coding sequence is TGTGCCAGCAGTTTTTCGGGGCTGGGGCAGTACTTC. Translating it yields CASSFSGLGQYF.